The entry below gives a single T cell receptor (beta chain) sequence along with its context. Its target is unknown. The CDR3 has 13 amino acids. Germline assignment: CDR1 MNHEY and CDR2 SVGAGI. The germline V and J ends were trimmed by 8 bases and 0 bases, with 7 bases remaining between them. These data originate in a study of radiotherapy plus CTLA-4 blockade in lung cancer. Study at large: Of the patients, 15% to 20% showed objective responses and roughly 31% attained disease control. Overall study results and limits: Clones of tumor-derived TCRs expanded in blood after radiotherapy plus ipilimumab.

Some clones are missing from TCRdb's copy, which holds only in-frame ones; the method was immunoSEQ multiplex PCR. Of 25,000 to 35,000 clones in the sample, around four fifths were seen once. This specimen consisted of peripheral blood, obtained from a patient treated with radiotherapy plus ipilimumab. The chain combines TRBV6-5 with TRBJ2-2, with D maybe TRBD2 (5 bases). The TCR sequence derives from a human donor with non-small cell lung cancer that progressed on radiotherapy plus ipilimumab. The CDR3 loop reads CASQAANTGELFF. For the CDR3, the DNA is TGTGCCAGCCAAGCGGCGAACACCGGGGAGCTGTTTTTT.